These 32 T cell receptor beta chains were sequenced from one sample in a study of cytomegalovirus exposure and HLA in healthy donors. Data came from immunoSEQ multiplex PCR; TCRdb stores just in-frame clones and leaves some out. The table records fewer than 90,000 clones, almost 85% of them present only once. The sequencing input was PBMCs. Receptor source: a woman under 30 in good health and CMV-seropositive.

The chain links TRBV28 to TRBJ1-2, with D perhaps TRBD1 (6 bases). The CDR3 sequence is 12 residues long. Germline lookup yields CDR1 MDHEN and CDR2 SYDVKM. Trimming shortened V by 7 bases and J by 6 bases, and 12 bases separated the two germline ends. CDR3: CASTPQGNGYTF. CDR3 coding DNA: TGTGCCAGCACGCCCCAGGGGAATGGCTACACCTTC.

CDR3 residues: CASSARTSASPDTQYF. The DNA of the CDR3 is TGTGCCAGCAGTGCCCGGACTAGCGCTAGCCCGGATACGCAGTATTTT. V is TRBV6-1 and J is TRBJ2-3, with 9 nucleotides matching TRBD2. The CDR3 consists of 16 residues. J lost 6 bases, V lost 4 bases, and 11 bases had no gene match. Germline assignment: CDR1 MNHNS and CDR2 SASEGT.

V and J are TRBV2 and TRBJ1-1; 7 bases align to TRBD1. V shed 4 bases, J shed 5 bases, and the junction held 7 bases outside the gene matches. This CDR3 is built from 14 residues. Looked up from germline, CDR1 is SNHLY and CDR2 is FYNNEI. The CDR3 here is CASSVQGIGTEAFF. CDR3 coding DNA: TGTGCCAGCAGTGTACAGGGGATTGGAACTGAAGCTTTCTTT. Complete variable domain (other parts from reference TRBV2 and TRBJ1-1): EPEVTQTPSHQVTQMGQEVILRCVPISNHLYFYWYRQILGQKVEFLVSFYNNEISEKSEIFDDQFSVERPDGSNFTLKIRSTKLEDSAMYFCASSVQGIGTEAFFGQGTRLTVV.

V and J are TRBV19 and TRBJ1-4, with 7 bases aligning to TRBD1. The germline CDR1 and CDR2 sequences are LNHDA and SQIVND (reference sequence). CDR3 length equals 14 residues. Trimming removed 6 bases from V and 6 bases from J; junction bases left unmatched: 7. CDR3 DNA sequence: TGTGCCAGTAGCCCAGACAGGGAGGATGAAAAACTGTTTTTT. Protein: CASSPDREDEKLFF.

CDR3 sequence (DNA): TGTGCCAGCAGCCTCGGGTTGTCGGCAGATACGCAGTATTTT. It codes for CASSLGLSADTQYF. V and J are TRBV13 and TRBJ2-3; no clear D. CDR1 is PRHDT, CDR2 FYEKMQ, per germline (reference sequence). V shed 5 bases and J shed 4 bases, with 13 bases lying between them. There are 14 residues in the CDR3.

This clone was observed a handful of times. The chain carries TRBV30 and TRBJ2-3; a possible D gene is TRBD1 (5 bases). The CDR3 consists of 13 residues. The ends were cut back, 0 bases at V and 1 base at J, with 5 bases in the middle. Germline V gene lookup returns CDR1 GTSNPN and CDR2 SVGIG (reference sequence). The CDR3 DNA reads TGTGCCTGGAGTGTAGGGGGCACAGATACGCAGTATTTT. Protein product: CAWSVGGTDTQYF.

In DNA form, the CDR3 reads TGTGCCAGTAGACAGGGGTTTTTCGCCGGGGAGCTGTTTTTT. Amino acid sequence: CASRQGFFAGELFF. This sequence joins TRBV11-2 and TRBJ2-2, with TRBD1 matching 8 bases. Trimming at V came to 9 bases and at J to 6 bases, leaving 9 bases not matched to a gene. Germline V gives CDR1 SGHAT, CDR2 FQNNGV. The CDR3 is made up of 14 amino acids.

This sequence joins TRBV2 and TRBJ1-5, with D maybe TRBD1 (5 bases). CDR3 length: 16 residues. V lost 8 bases to trimming and J lost 2 bases, with 19 bases between them. Germline V gene lookup returns CDR1 SNHLY and CDR2 FYNNEI. This chain's CDR3 is CASGMLGQAGNQPQHF. The CDR3 DNA sequence: TGTGCCAGCGGGATGTTGGGGCAGGCCGGCAATCAGCCCCAGCATTTT. Combining the CDR3 with reference TRBV2 and TRBJ1-5 gives the whole variable domain EPEVTQTPSHQVTQMGQEVILRCVPISNHLYFYWYRQILGQKVEFLVSFYNNEISEKSEIFDDQFSVERPDGSNFTLKIRSTKLEDSAMYFCASGMLGQAGNQPQHFGDGTRLSIL.

The chain combines TRBV5-1 with TRBJ2-7; D remains unclear. Germline V CDR1 and CDR2: SGHRS, YFSETQ. Trimming cost V 4 bases and J 1 base, with 6 bases left between them. This CDR3 is 12 amino acids long. The chain's CDR3 is CASSIPSYEQYF. CDR3 DNA: TGCGCCAGCAGCATCCCGTCCTACGAGCAGTACTTC.

This rearrangement joins TRBV28 to TRBJ2-7, with D hard to call. CDR1 MDHEN and CDR2 SYDVKM come from the germline V gene. CDR3 length: 12 residues. The V and J ends lost 3 bases and 3 bases respectively, with 6 bases between them. The CDR3 DNA reads as TGTGCCAGCAGTTTGAGCGACTACGAGCAGTACTTC. Its translation: CASSLSDYEQYF.

In this sample, this clone turned up once. The chain couples TRBV9 to TRBJ2-7; 10 bases line up with TRBD2. The CDR3 is 15 residues long. The J segment lost 5 bases and the V segment lost 5 bases, leaving 10 bases of the junction unmatched. Per the germline V gene, CDR1 is SGDLS and CDR2 is YYNGEE. DNA for the CDR3: TGTGCCAGCAGTGTCCAGACTAGCGGGCTTAACGAGCAGTACTTC. Protein sequence: CASSVQTSGLNEQYF.

The V call is TRBV10-3, the J call TRBJ2-1, with D perhaps TRBD2 (6 bases). The V and J ends lost 7 bases and 5 bases respectively, with 24 bases between them. Germline CDR1 ENHRY, CDR2 SYGVKD. The CDR3 contains 17 residues. CDR3 residues: CAITQRQSGGGDNEQFF. The CDR3, as DNA: TGTGCCATCACTCAAAGGCAGTCCGGTGGCGGGGACAATGAGCAGTTCTTC.

Note on this clone: This sample includes further DNA sequences coding for the same CDR3. The V gene is TRBV4-3, the J gene TRBJ2-3; D may be TRBD1 (6 bases). V shed 1 base and J shed 5 bases, with 7 bases lying between them. This CDR3 comprises 13 residues. Germline V gene sequence: CDR1 LGHNA, CDR2 YSLEER. The CDR3 here is CASSQGGGDTQYF. The CDR3, as DNA: TGCGCCAGCAGCCAAGGAGGGGGAGATACGCAGTATTTT.

This clone was seen a single time. The chain uses TRBV2 and TRBJ2-3; 8 bases map to TRBD2. V shed 6 bases, J shed 4 bases, and the junction held 12 bases outside the gene matches. CDR1 is SNHLY and CDR2 is FYNNEI in the germline V gene. CDR3 length equals 16 residues. This CDR3 reads CASRTALAGRADTQYF. The CDR3 bases are TGTGCCAGCAGGACGGCGCTAGCGGGCCGTGCAGATACGCAGTATTTT.

The chain couples TRBV30 to TRBJ2-7; 8 bases agree with TRBD1. Germline trimming cut 6 bases from V and 6 bases from J; bases unmatched to any gene: 10. Germline V gene lookup returns CDR1 GTSNPN and CDR2 SVGIG (reference sequence). CDR3 length: 13 amino acids. The CDR3 here is CACIDRGLPEQYF. The CDR3 DNA reads TGTGCCTGTATTGACAGGGGATTGCCCGAGCAGTACTTC.

V usage is TRBV7-9 and J usage is TRBJ1-2; a weak D match, TRBD1 (6 bases). The CDR3 sequence is 15 residues long. Per the germline V gene, CDR1 is SEHNR and CDR2 is FQNEAQ (reference sequence). V was shortened by 2 bases and J by 3 bases, with 13 bases between the two germline ends. In nucleotides, the CDR3 is TGTGCCAGCAGCTTAATATTGGGGGCGGACTATGGCTACACCTTC. Translated: CASSLILGADYGYTF.

The genes are TRBV4-1 and TRBJ2-5; D is possibly TRBD1 (7 bases). Deletions cut 1 base from V and 5 bases from J, with 11 bases between. The CDR3 contains 14 residues. Germline V CDR1 and CDR2: MGHRA, YSYEKL. CDR3 loop: CASSQVEGQETQYF. The CDR3 nucleotides are TGCGCCAGCAGCCAAGTGGAGGGACAGGAGACCCAGTACTTC.

The chain recombines TRBV30 with TRBJ2-2, with TRBD2 as a possible D gene (5 bases). The germline V gene has CDR1 GTSNPN and CDR2 SVGIG (reference sequence). With 1 base removed from V and 6 bases from J, the gap between germline ends came to 12 bases. The CDR3 has 14 amino acids. CDR3 DNA sequence: TGTGCCTGGAGTGAAGTCCTCGGGGCCGGGGAGCTGTTTTTT. This sequence encodes CAWSEVLGAGELFF.

This chain links TRBV4-3 with TRBJ1-1; D is undetermined. From germline, CDR1 is LGHNA and CDR2 YSLEER. V lost 1 base, J lost 5 bases, and 14 bases lay in between. This CDR3 contains 15 residues. CDR3 loop: CASSQGASPGTEAFF. In DNA, the CDR3 is TGCGCCAGCAGCCAAGGTGCCAGCCCAGGAACTGAAGCTTTCTTT.

The chain employs TRBV7-9 and TRBJ2-1, with TRBD1 as a possible D gene (6 bases). The V end was cut by 7 bases, the J end by 3 bases, with 10 bases between. Germline CDR1 reads SEHNR; CDR2 reads FQNEAQ (reference sequence). The CDR3 covers 13 residues. In DNA form, the CDR3 reads TGTGCCAGCACGCAGGGGTTCTACAATGAGCAGTTCTTC. It yields the protein CASTQGFYNEQFF.

The J gene is TRBJ2-3, the V gene TRBV7-9, with 9 bases lining up with TRBD1. Germline CDR1 and CDR2: SEHNR and FQNEAQ (reference sequence). This CDR3 region has 14 residues. J was trimmed by 2 bases and V by 7 bases; bases with no gene match: 4. The CDR3 DNA reads as TGTGCCAGCACCGGACAGGGGTTCACAGATACGCAGTATTTT. Protein sequence: CASTGQGFTDTQYF.

The chain links TRBV28 to TRBJ1-1, with 12 bases lining up with TRBD1. J was trimmed by 6 bases and V by 6 bases; bases with no gene match: 17. Germline values: CDR1 MDHEN, CDR2 SYDVKM. This CDR3 has 18 amino acids. CDR3 protein: CASSSRDRGHRGVAEAFF. The CDR3 bases are TGTGCCAGCAGCTCTCGGGACAGGGGGCACCGGGGGGTGGCTGAAGCTTTCTTT.

The chain carries TRBV28 and TRBJ2-7; D not resolved. V lost 5 bases, J lost 2 bases, and 10 bases lay in between. Germline values: CDR1 MDHEN, CDR2 SYDVKM. The CDR3 totals 13 residues. CDR3 nucleotides: TGTGCCAGCAGTACGTTTCCGGCCTACGAGCAGTACTTC. Its protein product is CASSTFPAYEQYF.

CDR3 coding DNA: TGTGCCAGCAGTTACCGGACAGGAAACTATGGCTACACCTTC. This codes for CASSYRTGNYGYTF. The gene calls are TRBV6-5 and TRBJ1-2, with TRBD1 matching 7 bases. CDR3 length: 14 amino acids. CDR1 is MNHEY and CDR2 is SVGAGI in the germline V gene. The V and J ends lost 2 bases and 2 bases, in that order; junction bases with no gene match: 2.

The V and J genes are TRBV5-1 and TRBJ1-6, with TRBD1 matching over 7 bases. CDR3 length: 15 residues. V trimming: 4 bases; J trimming: 7 bases; junction bases outside the gene matches: 8. In germline, CDR1 is SGHRS, CDR2 YFSETQ. The CDR3 sequence is CASSITGEGNSPLHF. Written as DNA, the CDR3 is TGCGCCAGCAGCATAACAGGGGAAGGAAATTCACCCCTCCACTTT.

J is TRBJ1-6 and V is TRBV4-3, with TRBD1 identical over 11 bases. CDR3 length: 16 amino acids. Germline assignment: CDR1 LGHNA and CDR2 YSLEER. V was clipped by 2 bases and J by 8 bases; unmatched bases: 5. CDR3 protein: CASSQRSGQGDSPLHF. In nucleotides, the CDR3 is TGCGCCAGCAGCCAACGCTCGGGACAGGGGGATTCACCCCTCCACTTT.

The V call is TRBV18, the J call TRBJ2-7; D not certain. The germline V gene has CDR1 KGHSH and CDR2 LQKENI. Trimming left V 0 bases short and J 2 bases short, with 11 bases between. The CDR3 extends over 15 amino acids. The CDR3 region is CASSPPVRRAYEQYF. In DNA form, the CDR3 reads TGTGCCAGCTCACCACCGGTCAGGCGAGCCTACGAGCAGTACTTC.

The chain uses TRBV7-8 and TRBJ2-7, with TRBD1 as a possible D gene (6 bases). Germline V gene lookup returns CDR1 SGHVS and CDR2 FQNEAQ. This CDR3 has 14 amino acids. Trimming took off 4 bases at V and 0 bases at J, with 10 bases between the two ends. The CDR3 region is CASSSGQSSYEQYF. CDR3 sequence (DNA): TGTGCCAGCAGCTCAGGACAGAGCTCCTACGAGCAGTACTTC.

This chain connects TRBV4-1 to TRBJ2-6, with 7 bases fitting TRBD1. CDR1 is MGHRA, CDR2 YSYEKL, per germline. The CDR3 loop spans 17 amino acids. V was pared by 2 bases and J by 0 bases, with 4 bases of the junction left unmatched. CDR3 DNA: TGCGCCAGCAGCCAAAGGGGGCTGATCTCTGGGGCCAACGTCCTGACTTTC. It is translated as CASSQRGLISGANVLTF.

J is TRBJ1-1 and V is TRBV6-6, with a possible D match to TRBD1 (6 bases). V lost 5 bases, J lost 3 bases, and 7 bases lay in between. The germline CDR1 and CDR2 sequences are MNHNY and SVGAGI (reference sequence). This CDR3 comprises 12 residues. CDR3 DNA sequence: TGTGCCAGCAGTAGACAGGACACTGAAGCTTTCTTT. Protein product: CASSRQDTEAFF.

This rearrangement joins TRBV9 to TRBJ2-3; perhaps TRBD2 as D (5 bases). The V gene's germline CDR1 is SGDLS and CDR2 YYNGEE. V gave up 3 bases and J gave up 0 bases, with 8 bases separating them. The CDR3 has 14 amino acids. The CDR3 nucleotides are TGTGCCAGCAGCGCCCGGACTAGCACAGATACGCAGTATTTT. This codes for CASSARTSTDTQYF. Full variable domain (missing parts from reference TRBV9 and TRBJ2-3): DSGVTQTPKHLITATGQRVTLRCSPRSGDLSVYWYQQSLDQGLQFLIQYYNGEERAKGNILERFSAQQFPDLHSELNLSSLELGDSALYFCASSARTSTDTQYFGPGTRLTVL.

The chain combines TRBV10-3 with TRBJ1-3; D gene ambiguous. CDR1 is ENHRY, CDR2 SYGVKD, per germline. V lost 4 bases and J lost 4, with 8 bases in between. The CDR3 spans 13 residues. CDR3 DNA: TGTGCCATCAGTGGGGTACAGGGAAACACCATATATTTT. Its protein product is CAISGVQGNTIYF.